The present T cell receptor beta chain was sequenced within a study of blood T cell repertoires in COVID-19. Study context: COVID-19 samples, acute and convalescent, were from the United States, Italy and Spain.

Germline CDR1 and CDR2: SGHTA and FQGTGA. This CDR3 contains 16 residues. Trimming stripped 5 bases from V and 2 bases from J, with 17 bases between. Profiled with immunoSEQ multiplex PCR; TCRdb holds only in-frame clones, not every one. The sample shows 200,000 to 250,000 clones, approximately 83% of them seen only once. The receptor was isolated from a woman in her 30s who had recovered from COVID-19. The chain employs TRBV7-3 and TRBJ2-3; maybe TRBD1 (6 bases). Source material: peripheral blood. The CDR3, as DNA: TGTGCCAGCAGCGAATCGGGACACGGATTCACAGATACGCAGTATTTT. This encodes CASSESGHGFTDTQYF.